This T cell receptor (beta chain) came from a study of blood T cells in healthy people across ages. With a J-beta primer mix and a sample-barcoded 5' primer, a second PCR ran about 7 to 12 cycles. Every cDNA molecule carried a tag from a template-switch adaptor bearing 12 random nucleotides. Via MiXCR, TCRdb re-called the 5' RACE reads, giving one row per CDR3 protein. The table lists approximately 1,000,000 distinct CDR3 sequences, over 35% of them singletons, with approximately 17% in the top ten. This clonotype has only a few counts. This receptor was identified in a woman aged 60-75 years in good health. Sequencing used blood.

The CDR3 bases are TGCAGTGTCCCGAGGCCACCGGGACTAGGCCACGAGCAGTACTTC. This translates into CSVPRPPGLGHEQYF. The chain has TRBV20-1 and TRBJ2-5; 8 positions agree with TRBD2. The last part of the DNA fits TRBJ2-7 better; the J call may be wrong. In germline, CDR1 is DFQATT, CDR2 SNEGSKA (reference sequence). This CDR3 is 15 amino acids long.